Below are 17 T cell receptor beta chains sequenced from a single sample in a study of monozygotic twins with inflammatory bowel disease. Each CDR3 protein gets one entry in TCRdb, which reprocessed the 5' RACE reads and gives no DNA. The sample table sets out approximately 380,000 distinct CDR3 sequences. The specimen sequenced was blood. The receptors here all came from a human donor with ulcerative colitis or Crohn's disease, or a healthy co-twin of an affected twin (not recorded which).

V and J are TRBV5-1 and TRBJ2-7; the TRBD2 assignment by TCRdb is unverifiable without DNA. The CDR3 sequence is 16 residues long. The V gene's germline CDR1 is SGHRS and CDR2 YFSETQ. CDR3 residues: CASSLALAGGAYEQYF.

The chain is built from TRBV5-4 and TRBJ2-7; TCRdb's D call of TRBD1 is untestable without DNA. There are 15 residues in the CDR3. CDR1 is SGHNT and CDR2 is YYREEE in the germline V gene (reference sequence). The CDR3 sequence: CASSLVGAGPGEQYF.

The chain joins TRBV6-5 to TRBJ2-6; TCRdb returns TRBD1, unconfirmable since there is no DNA. The CDR3 extends over 17 amino acids. CDR1 is MNHEY and CDR2 is SVGAGI in the germline V gene. This CDR3 is CASSYGSGVVKANVLTF.

The chain uses TRBV6-2 or TRBV6-3 and TRBJ1-1; TCRdb names TRBD1, which stays unverified in the absence of DNA. The CDR3 runs 15 residues. The germline CDR1 and CDR2 sequences are MNHEY and SVGEGT. The CDR3 sequence: CASSDRRLLNTEAFF.

The rearrangement uses TRBV6-5 and TRBJ2-1. CDR3 length: 16 amino acids. CDR1 and CDR2 (germline): MNHEY, SVGAGI. CDR3 in amino acids: CASSYSAASSYNEQFF.

The chain recombines TRBV28 with TRBJ2-3; the D call from TCRdb, TRBD1, cannot be confirmed without DNA. This CDR3 region has 16 residues. In germline, CDR1 is MDHEN, CDR2 SYDVKM. This chain's CDR3 is CASSPHGTGRTDTQYF.

The gene calls are TRBV29-1 and TRBJ2-3. Looked up from germline, CDR1 is SQVTM and CDR2 is ANQGSEA. The CDR3 has 13 amino acids. This CDR3 is CSVAGSGTDTQYF.

The rearrangement uses TRBV14 and TRBJ2-5. Looked up from germline, CDR1 is SGHDN and CDR2 is FVKESK. This CDR3 has 13 amino acids. The CDR3 is CASTTTNQETQYF. Using reference TRBV14 and TRBJ2-5 for the parts outside the CDR3, the full variable domain is EAGVTQFPSHSVIEKGQTVTLRCDPISGHDNLYWYRRVMGKEIKFLLHFVKESKQDESGMPNNRFLAERTGGTYSTLKVQPAELEDSGVYFCASTTTNQETQYFGPGTRLLVL.

The rearrangement joins TRBV5-1 to TRBJ1-4; TCRdb names TRBD1, which stays unverified in the absence of DNA. CDR3 size: 15 residues. The germline V gene encodes CDR1 SGHRS and CDR2 YFSETQ. The CDR3 protein is CASSYSGTGDEKLFF.

The chain joins TRBV5-1 to TRBJ2-5; absent DNA, TCRdb's TRBD2 call cannot be checked. CDR3 length: 14 residues. CDR1 and CDR2 (germline): SGHRS, YFSETQ. The CDR3 here is CASSTTSGVETQYF.

V is TRBV12-3 or TRBV12-4 and J is TRBJ2-7; TCRdb proposes TRBD1, but this gene call is untestable without DNA. The CDR3 has 15 amino acids. The CDR3 here is CASSLQLPGPYEQYF.

This chain links TRBV10-3 with TRBJ2-3. Per germline, CDR1 ENHRY and CDR2 SYGVKD. This CDR3 contains 14 residues. This chain's CDR3 is CAIGAGASTDTQYF.

The gene calls are TRBV3-1 and TRBJ2-5; no DNA is available, so the TRBD2 call from TCRdb remains unchecked. Germline V lookup: CDR1 LGHDT, CDR2 YNNKEL (reference sequence). This CDR3 comprises 17 residues. The CDR3 is CASMRTSGGSQEETQYF.

The genes are TRBV6-5 and TRBJ2-1; TCRdb's assignment of TRBD1 cannot be checked, as there is no DNA. Looked up from germline, CDR1 is MNHEY and CDR2 is SVGAGI. This CDR3 is built from 16 residues. The CDR3 spells CASSLRTGGFYNEQFF.

The chain has TRBV2 and TRBJ1-6; there is no DNA to check the TCRdb D call of TRBD1. The CDR3 sequence is 13 residues long. Germline V CDR1 and CDR2: SNHLY, FYNNEI. The CDR3 protein is CASTFSPGHFLHF.

The chain has TRBV7-2 and TRBJ2-5; TCRdb indicates TRBD1, and absent DNA this call remains unverified. The V gene's germline CDR1 is SGHTA and CDR2 FQGNSA. This CDR3 region has 15 residues. The CDR3 sequence: CASSLSGGAVETQYF.

CDR3: CASSFGRSLTSGYTF. The chain joins TRBV27 to TRBJ1-2. This CDR3 has 15 residues. Germline CDR1 reads MNHEY; CDR2 reads SMNVEV (reference sequence).